The following is a TCR beta chain sequence with its context. Antigen specificity is unknown. TCRdb redid the calling of the reads with MiXCR, one entry per CDR3 protein. The sample yields 450,000 to 650,000 distinct CDR3 sequences, about 26% seen once. The source of the sample is a study of T cell repertoires in cytomegalovirus infection. Study summary: Evidence of both CMV infection and a matching HLA type came from public TCR beta signatures.

Study findings and constraints: HLA-C-restricted TCR beta clonotypes specific for CMV led the ex vivo response. Cumulated frequencies of public TCR beta families served to identify carriers of CMV plus the relevant HLA.

Losses at the gene ends were 7 bases for V and 10 bases for J; bases not matched to a gene: 6. The germline gives CDR1 MNHNS, CDR2 SASEGT. The CDR3 consists of 13 residues. The sample comprised PBMCs. The clonotype comes from a human donor in good health (CMV status not recorded). Some clones in this sample may be carry-over from other donors' samples. The chain employs TRBV6-1 and TRBJ2-1; 11 bases are a match to TRBD1. CDR3 bases: TGTGCCAGCACCCGGACAGGGGGCCACGAGCAGTTCTTC. Its translation: CASTRTGGHEQFF.